The rows below give T cell receptor beta chains drawn from one sample of a study of response to subunit inactivated influenza vaccine. TCRdb recomputed calls from the RT-PCR reads with MiXCR, one row per CDR3 protein. The sample lists 700,000 to 800,000 distinct CDR3 sequences; around a sixth were seen once. The sequencing here drew on PBMCs from blood, taken 5 days after vaccination. These receptors came from a man over 45 who received an inactivated influenza vaccine. Both conserved end residues are part of each CDR3. A D gene is named only where the DNA matches it firmly. Clone sizes are given selectively: once, few, many, or a class where the clone is expanded.

clone_size	v_call	d_call	j_call	cdr3_nt	cdr3_aa
many	TRBV24-1	-	TRBJ2-1	TGTGCCACCAGTGATTTGTATTCTAGCTCCTACAATGAGCAGTTCTTC	CATSDLYSSSYNEQFF
-	TRBV5-1	-	TRBJ2-2	TGCGCCAGCAGCTTTAGTGAGTCCGGGGAGCTGTTTTTT	CASSFSESGELFF
-	TRBV29-1	-	TRBJ2-7	TGCAGCGTTAGCGGAAAGAGCTCCTACGAGCAGTACTTC	CSVSGKSSYEQYF
once	TRBV19	-	TRBJ1-6	TGTGCCAGTAGTATAGATCGGCGGACTAATTCACCCCTCCACTTT	CASSIDRRTNSPLHF
once	TRBV6-2/TRBV6-3	-	TRBJ2-4	TGTGCCAGCAGTAAAGCCAAAAACATTCAGTACTTC	CASSKAKNIQYF
-	TRBV5-1	TRBD2	TRBJ2-7	TGCGCCAGCAGCTTGGTGGCTAGCGGGAGTAACTCCTACGAGCAGTACTTC	CASSLVASGSNSYEQYF
few	TRBV11-2	-	TRBJ1-1	TGTGCCAGCAGCTTAGTTGCAGGGTTTCCCACAAATGAAGCTTTCTTT	CASSLVAGFPTNEAFF
few	TRBV10-3	TRBD1	TRBJ1-1	TGTGCCATCAGTGAGTCCCGGACAGGGGGGACTGAAGCTTTCTTT	CAISESRTGGTEAFF
few	TRBV12-3/TRBV12-4	-	TRBJ2-7	TGTGCCAGCAGATCGACAGGGAGGGGCTGGGAGCAGTACTTC	CASRSTGRGWEQYF
few	TRBV6-2/TRBV6-3	-	TRBJ2-7	TGTGCCAGCACCCGTCCACTTTCCTACGAGCAGTACTTC	CASTRPLSYEQYF
few	TRBV7-9	-	TRBJ2-1	TGTGCCAGCAGCTTATATCAGTCTCCAGCGGAGTGGGCGCAGTTCTTC	CASSLYQSPAEWAQFF
-	TRBV5-1	-	TRBJ2-5	TGCGCCAGCAGCCCTCTGGCGAGGGGGGGCATAGAGACCCAGTACTTC	CASSPLARGGIETQYF
once	TRBV28	-	TRBJ2-7	TGTGCCAGCAGTTCACCGGGACATATCTCCTACGAGCAGTACTTC	CASSSPGHISYEQYF
few	TRBV12-3/TRBV12-4	-	TRBJ1-2	TGTGCCAGCAGTTTAGTAGGGGGAGTTGTCAACTATGGCTACACCTTC	CASSLVGGVVNYGYTF
many	TRBV12-3/TRBV12-4	-	TRBJ1-3	TGTGCCAGCAGTTCCCTAAACACCATATATTTT	CASSSLNTIYF
-	TRBV20-1	TRBD1	TRBJ2-7	TGCAGTGCTGGCCGGACAGGGCAGGAGCAGTACTTC	CSAGRTGQEQYF
-	TRBV10-3	-	TRBJ1-2	TGTGCCATCACGAGAGGACAAGCCCAAAACTATGGCTACACCTTC	CAITRGQAQNYGYTF
-	TRBV4-2	TRBD2	TRBJ2-1	TGTGCCAGCAGCCTGGGGACTAGTCCTGATGAGCAGTTCTTC	CASSLGTSPDEQFF
-	TRBV5-5	-	TRBJ1-4	TGTGCCAGCAGCTTGATGGGGCGGGAAAAACTGTTTTTT	CASSLMGREKLFF
many	TRBV28	TRBD2	TRBJ2-1	TGTGCCAGCAGTTTATCGCTAGCGGGGGGGAACAATGAGCAGTTCTTC	CASSLSLAGGNNEQFF
few	TRBV12-3/TRBV12-4	-	TRBJ2-7	TGTGCCAGCAAACAGAGCTCCTACGAGCAGTACTTC	CASKQSSYEQYF
-	TRBV18	-	TRBJ2-5	TGTGCCAGCTCAGACCGGGCCAAGGGGCAAGAGACCCAGTACTTC	CASSDRAKGQETQYF
-	TRBV12-3/TRBV12-4	TRBD2	TRBJ2-2	TGTGCCAGCACCAAAACTAGCGGATTTCTTCCCGGGGAGCTGTTTTTT	CASTKTSGFLPGELFF
few	TRBV12-5	-	TRBJ2-5	TGTGCCCTGAAGAGAGAGACCCAGTACTTC	CALKRETQYF
-	TRBV7-2	-	TRBJ2-5	TGTGCCAGCAGCTTAGTTGATGCCCAAGAGACCCAGTACTTC	CASSLVDAQETQYF
-	TRBV27	-	TRBJ2-7	TGTGCCAGCAGTACCCCGGAGGGGGGCAGGTACGAGCAGTACTTC	CASSTPEGGRYEQYF
-	TRBV12-3/TRBV12-4	-	TRBJ1-5	TGTGCCAGCAGTCAGGGTTTTGATCAGCCCCAGCATTTT	CASSQGFDQPQHF
-	TRBV20-1	TRBD2	TRBJ2-3	TGCAGTGCTAAGGGCTTAGGGCTAGCGGGAGTGACAGATACGCAGTATTTT	CSAKGLGLAGVTDTQYF
-	TRBV7-2	-	TRBJ2-3	TGTGCCAGCAGCCCCTCTCCTAGCACAGATACGCAGTATTTT	CASSPSPSTDTQYF
few	TRBV10-3	-	TRBJ1-6	TGTGCCATCAGTGAGGGGGACTTAAATTCACCCCTCCACTTT	CAISEGDLNSPLHF
few	TRBV6-1	-	TRBJ2-2	TGTGCCAGCAGTGTTTGGTTCGCCGGGGAGCTGTTTTTT	CASSVWFAGELFF